A selection of T cell receptor beta chains follows, all from one sample in a study of T cell responses to AZD1222 COVID-19 vaccine. Generated by immunoSEQ multiplex PCR, the TCRdb table keeps only in-frame clones and is missing some. This table has approximately 80,000 clones, just under 90% appearing once. The sample consisted of peripheral blood, taken on day 0 of AZD1222 vaccination. These TCRs come from an adult in good health. The CDR3 runs from the conserved cysteine through the conserved F or W. The D gene is left open where the match is weak. A row's size may be missing; if present it is once, few, many or a size class.

J | D | V | size | DNA | CDR3
TRBJ1-5 | TRBD1 | TRBV10-3 | few | TGTGCCATTCGACAGGGCGCTAATCAGCCCCAGCATTTT | CAIRQGANQPQHF
TRBJ1-1 | TRBD1 | TRBV6-5 | NA | TGTGCCAGTCGACCTACAGGGGTCGGGACTGAAGCTTTCTTT | CASRPTGVGTEAFF
TRBJ2-1 | TRBD2 | TRBV7-6 | NA | TGTGCCAGCAGCTTAGTAGGTGGGACTAGCGGGGGAGGATCCTACAATGAGCAGTTCTTC | CASSLVGGTSGGGSYNEQFF
TRBJ2-2 | TRBD2 | TRBV3-1/TRBV3-2 | NA | TGTGCCAGCAGCCAAGAAGGCGGGGGGCTCACCGGGGAGCTGTTTTTT | CASSQEGGGLTGELFF
TRBJ1-3 | NA | TRBV10-3 | NA | TGTGCCATCAGTCAGGGGCCACTCTCTGGAAACACCATATATTTT | CAISQGPLSGNTIYF
TRBJ1-6 | NA | TRBV28 | NA | TGTGCCAGCAGTTTAGGGGGGGGGCCCCTCCACTTT | CASSLGGGPLHF
TRBJ1-1 | NA | TRBV12-3/TRBV12-4 | NA | TGTGCCAGCAGTTTACGGCAGAACACTGAAGCTTTCTTT | CASSLRQNTEAFF
TRBJ1-1 | NA | TRBV11-3 | NA | TGTGCCAGCAGCACCCGGACAGTTATGAACACTGAAGCTTTCTTT | CASSTRTVMNTEAFF
TRBJ1-4 | NA | TRBV5-4 | few | TGTGCCAGCAGCTCCCCGGGGGTGAGGTTT | CASSSPGVRF
TRBJ1-1 | TRBD1 | TRBV28 | NA | TGTGCCAGCAGCTCCCGAGGGACAGGGAGTGAAGCTTTCTTT | CASSSRGTGSEAFF
TRBJ1-1 | NA | TRBV28 | NA | TGTGCCAGCAGTCCCGGCAGGGTAACTGAAGCTTTCTTT | CASSPGRVTEAFF
TRBJ1-1 | NA | TRBV5-1 | NA | TGCGCCAGCAGCACCTCCCCGGGGAGCAACACTGAAGCTTTCTTT | CASSTSPGSNTEAFF
TRBJ2-2 | NA | TRBV5-4 | NA | TGTGCCAGCAGCTGGGGACAGAACACCGGGGAGCTGTTTTTT | CASSWGQNTGELFF
TRBJ2-3 | NA | TRBV19 | few | TGTGCCAGTAAAATGGGGGGAGCGGCAGATACGCAGTATTTT | CASKMGGAADTQYF
TRBJ2-1 | TRBD2 | TRBV4-3 | NA | TGCGCCAGCAGCCAAGATGGGAAGCGGGGGATTTTACGAGAGCAGTTCTTC | CASSQDGKRGILREQFF
TRBJ1-5 | NA | TRBV4-2 | once | TGTGCCAGCAGCCAAGAAACTTATAGCAATCAGCCCCAGCATTTT | CASSQETYSNQPQHF
TRBJ1-1 | NA | TRBV6-5 | NA | TGTGCCAGCAGTTGGGGGGTAGGGGTGAACACTGAAGCTTTCTTT | CASSWGVGVNTEAFF
TRBJ2-1 | TRBD2 | TRBV9 | NA | TGTGCCAGCAGCGTAGGGACTAGCGGGGGGCGTGACTACAATGAGCAGTTCTTC | CASSVGTSGGRDYNEQFF
TRBJ1-2 | TRBD1 | TRBV3-1/TRBV3-2 | NA | TGTGCCAGCAGCCGCCGGGACAGGGAAGCGAACTATGGCTACACCTTC | CASSRRDREANYGYTF
TRBJ2-5 | TRBD1 | TRBV6-2/TRBV6-3 | NA | TGTGCCAGCAGTCAGGGACAGGCAACGGAGACCCAGTACTTC | CASSQGQATETQYF
TRBJ1-1 | NA | TRBV3-1/TRBV3-2 | few | TGTGCCAGCAGCCAGTCCACAGGGACTGAAGCTTTCTTT | CASSQSTGTEAFF
TRBJ2-1 | TRBD1 | TRBV24-1 | NA | TGTGCCACCAGCGGACAGGGGATCGATGAGCAGTTCTTC | CATSGQGIDEQFF
TRBJ1-2 | TRBD1 | TRBV5-1 | NA | TGCGCCAGCAGCCCAAGCCCCGGGACAGGGCCCGGTGGCTACACCTTC | CASSPSPGTGPGGYTF
TRBJ1-6 | NA | TRBV19 | NA | TGTGCCAGTAGTCTATACGGGCAGCGGGGAGATTCACCCCTCCACTTT | CASSLYGQRGDSPLHF
TRBJ1-2 | NA | TRBV29-1 | NA | TGCAGCGTCTCAAAGACAGAAAACTATGGCTACACCTTC | CSVSKTENYGYTF
TRBJ1-3 | NA | TRBV10-1 | NA | TGCGCCAGCATCAAGGGACGGCACTCCTCTGGAAACACCATATATTTT | CASIKGRHSSGNTIYF
TRBJ1-1 | TRBD1 | TRBV27 | NA | TGTGCCAGCAGTCCATTAGCTAACGGACAGGGAAACACTGAAGCTTTCTTT | CASSPLANGQGNTEAFF
TRBJ2-1 | NA | TRBV9 | NA | TGTGCCAGCAGCGTACGGGACGTAGACAATGAGCAGTTCTTC | CASSVRDVDNEQFF
TRBJ1-1 | TRBD1 | TRBV12-3/TRBV12-4 | NA | TGTGCCAGCTCTAAAGACAGGGCCGACGAAGCTTTCTTT | CASSKDRADEAFF
TRBJ1-5 | NA | TRBV12-3/TRBV12-4 | NA | TGTGCCAGCAGCGCAGGGGCCAGGCAGCCCCAGCATTTT | CASSAGARQPQHF
TRBJ2-7 | TRBD1 | TRBV7-9 | NA | TGTGCCAGCAGCTTAGCCCAGGACAGGGGCCACGAGCAGTACTTC | CASSLAQDRGHEQYF
TRBJ1-1 | TRBD1 | TRBV3-1/TRBV3-2 | NA | TGTGCCAGCAGATCCTCGACAGGGCGGGGGAACACTGAAGCTTTCTTT | CASRSSTGRGNTEAFF
TRBJ1-2 | TRBD1 | TRBV5-3 | NA | TGTGCCAGAAGCGCGGAACCCCGGGACAGGGGGCTCAATGGCTACACCTTC | CARSAEPRDRGLNGYTF
TRBJ2-1 | NA | TRBV19 | NA | TGTGCCGCAAACCGGGACAATGAGCAGTTCTTC | CAANRDNEQFF
TRBJ1-2 | TRBD1 | TRBV7-2 | NA | TGTGCCAGCAGCTTAGGTCTCACAGGGGGCTATGGCTACACCTTC | CASSLGLTGGYGYTF
TRBJ1-2 | NA | TRBV12-5 | NA | TGTGCTAGTGGTCTAACACAAGGATTTAGCTATGGCTACACCTTC | CASGLTQGFSYGYTF
TRBJ2-3 | TRBD2 | TRBV6-4 | NA | TGTGCCAGCAGTGACTCAACTAGCGGGGGACCTAGCACAGATACGCAGTATTTT | CASSDSTSGGPSTDTQYF
TRBJ1-5 | NA | TRBV7-2 | NA | TGTGCCAGCAGCTCCACCGGGACACATAGCAATCAGCCCCAGCATTTT | CASSSTGTHSNQPQHF
TRBJ1-2 | TRBD1 | TRBV4-2 | NA | TGTGCCAGCAGCCAAGTCGACAGGGCCTCCTATGGCTACACCTTC | CASSQVDRASYGYTF
TRBJ1-5 | NA | TRBV4-3 | NA | TGCGCCAGCAGCCAAGAGGAGGGAAGGGGTCAGCCCCAGCATTTT | CASSQEEGRGQPQHF
TRBJ1-1 | NA | TRBV30 | many | TGTGCCTGGAGTCCAGTAGGCACTGAAGCTTTCTTT | CAWSPVGTEAFF
TRBJ1-2 | NA | TRBV14 | NA | TGTGCCAGCAGCCGTCCTGGCCCGGGCGGCTACACCTTC | CASSRPGPGGYTF
TRBJ1-1 | TRBD1 | TRBV7-2 | NA | TGTGCCAGCAGCTTTGACAGGGGAGTCACTGAAGCTTTCTTT | CASSFDRGVTEAFF
TRBJ2-3 | NA | TRBV19 | NA | TGTGCCAGTAGACCACAGGGAGGCACAGATACGCAGTATTTT | CASRPQGGTDTQYF
TRBJ1-6 | NA | TRBV2 | NA | TGTGCCAGCAGTGAAGTTAGTGAAATCTATAATTCACCCCTCCACTTT | CASSEVSEIYNSPLHF
TRBJ1-4 | NA | TRBV14 | NA | TGTGCCAGCAGCGAGGGACGGCGGGGTGAAAAACTGTTTTTT | CASSEGRRGEKLFF
TRBJ2-1 | TRBD2 | TRBV7-3 | once | TGTGCCAGCAGCTTCCAGCGGGGGGGCGTGAATGAGCAGTTCTTC | CASSFQRGGVNEQFF
TRBJ2-1 | TRBD2 | TRBV7-8 | NA | TGTGCCAGCAGCTTGGGTCGGGGGGGCGGCAATGAGCAGTTCTTC | CASSLGRGGGNEQFF
TRBJ2-1 | TRBD2 | TRBV6-4 | NA | TGTGCCAGCAGTGACCTAGCGGGGGTGGGAAATGAGCAGTTCTTC | CASSDLAGVGNEQFF
TRBJ1-6 | NA | TRBV19 | NA | TGTGCCAGTAGCCCCTGGGACGATAATTCACCCCTCCACTTT | CASSPWDDNSPLHF
TRBJ1-5 | NA | TRBV7-2 | few | TGTGCCAGCAGCCTACAGGGCTTCAATCAGCCCCAGCATTTT | CASSLQGFNQPQHF